Each of the 31 T cell receptor beta chains below was sequenced from the same sample in a study of radiotherapy plus CTLA-4 blockade in lung cancer. Produced via immunoSEQ multiplex PCR; TCRdb's table is partial and in-frame only. Found here are approximately 77,000 clones, about 79% of them singletons; the top ten hold about 23%. Sequenced material: peripheral blood, taken from a patient treated with radiotherapy plus ipilimumab. These receptors were obtained from a human donor with non-small cell lung cancer whose response to radiotherapy plus ipilimumab could not be evaluated. Some clones in this sample may be carry-over from other donors' samples.

With respect to this clone: The same CDR3 also results from other DNA sequences found in this sample. V is TRBV28 and J is TRBJ1-2; no reliable D call. Between the trimmed V and J ends, which lost 6 bases and 5 bases, there was a span of 10 bases. Germline-derived CDR1 and CDR2 are MDHEN and SYDVKM. The CDR3 is 12 residues long. CDR3 DNA sequence: TGTGCCAGCAGCCCCCCCAGATATGGCTACACCTTC. Its translation: CASSPPRYGYTF.

The chain employs TRBV11-2 and TRBJ2-3; possible D gene TRBD2, 6 bases. The CDR3 has 17 residues. The germline gives CDR1 SGHAT, CDR2 FQNNGV. Between the trimmed V and J ends, which lost 1 base and 2 bases, there was a span of 16 bases. CDR3 residues: CASSLGEAGYFTDTQYF. The CDR3 DNA reads as TGTGCCAGCAGCTTAGGGGAGGCGGGTTACTTCACAGATACGCAGTATTTT.

The rearrangement uses TRBV2 and TRBJ1-4; D is perhaps TRBD1 (5 bases). The CDR3 runs to 15 residues. Germline loops: CDR1 SNHLY, CDR2 FYNNEI. V gave up 3 bases and J gave up 7 bases, with 15 bases separating them. CDR3 loop: CASSEGGILGEKLFF. CDR3 nucleotide sequence: TGTGCCAGCAGTGAGGGGGGTATACTCGGTGAAAAACTGTTTTTT.

J is TRBJ2-1 and V is TRBV6-6; no clear D. The V end lost 2 bases, the J end lost 0 bases, and 8 bases lay between the germline ends. Germline V CDR1 and CDR2: MNHNY, SVGAGI (reference sequence). This CDR3 region has 15 residues. The CDR3 loop is CASSYEAISYNEQFF. CDR3 bases: TGTGCCAGCAGTTACGAGGCTATCTCCTACAATGAGCAGTTCTTC.

About this clone: Other DNA sequences within the sample encode an identical CDR3. The V gene is TRBV18, the J gene TRBJ2-5; possible D gene TRBD2, 6 bases. The V and J ends lost 1 base and 4 bases respectively, with 16 bases between them. The CDR3 runs to 16 residues. Germline CDR1 KGHSH, CDR2 LQKENI. DNA of the CDR3: TGTGCCAGCTCACCACGCACGGGGCTCGGGGGAGAGACCCAGTACTTC. It specifies CASSPRTGLGGETQYF.

This clone was observed a handful of times. This chain joins TRBV28 and TRBJ1-5, with D unresolved. The CDR3 spans 15 residues. CDR1 and CDR2 from the germline V gene are MDHEN and SYDVKM. Between the trimmed V and J ends, which lost 0 bases and 2 bases, there was a span of 8 bases. CDR3 loop: CASSLWGEGNQPQHF. The DNA for the CDR3 is TGTGCCAGCAGTTTATGGGGTGAGGGCAATCAGCCCCAGCATTTT. The whole variable domain, remainder taken from reference TRBV28 and TRBJ1-5, is DVKVTQSSRYLVKRTGEKVFLECVQDMDHENMFWYRQDPGLGLRLIYFSYDVKMKEKGDIPEGYSVSREKKERFSLILESASTNQTSMYLCASSLWGEGNQPQHFGDGTRLSIL.

This clone was seen a single time. The genes are TRBV5-4 and TRBJ2-5; D might be TRBD1 (6 bases). V gave up 1 base and J gave up 5 bases, with 12 bases separating them. This CDR3 contains 14 residues. Germline V gives CDR1 SGHNT, CDR2 YYREEE (reference sequence). This chain's CDR3 is CASSLSGTRETQYF. The CDR3 DNA is TGTGCCAGCAGCTTGTCCGGGACACGGGAGACCCAGTACTTC.

V usage is TRBV11-2 and J usage is TRBJ2-1; D is unclear. CDR3 length: 15 residues. The V end lost 0 bases, the J end lost 4 bases, and 10 bases lay between the germline ends. CDR1 SGHAT and CDR2 FQNNGV come from the germline V gene. In nucleotides, the CDR3 is TGTGCCAGCAGCTTAGATCAACACGGGTACAATGAGCAGTTCTTC. This gives the protein CASSLDQHGYNEQFF. The full variable domain, rest sourced from reference TRBV11-2 and TRBJ2-1, is EAGVAQSPRYKIIEKRQSVAFWCNPISGHATLYWYQQILGQGPKLLIQFQNNGVVDDSQLPKDRFSAERLKGVDSTLKIQPAKLEDSAVYLCASSLDQHGYNEQFFGPGTRLTVL.

This chain connects TRBV19 to TRBJ2-5; 7 bases map to TRBD1. V lost 5 bases and J lost 5; bases outside the gene matches: 8. Germline V gene data show CDR1 as LNHDA and CDR2 as SQIVND (reference sequence). The CDR3 has 14 amino acids. This CDR3 reads CASSDRVLWETQYF. DNA of the CDR3: TGTGCCAGTAGTGACAGGGTGCTCTGGGAGACCCAGTACTTC.

This sequence joins TRBV10-3 and TRBJ1-2; the match to TRBD1 covers 7 bases. Germline V lookup: CDR1 ENHRY, CDR2 SYGVKD. There are 13 residues in the CDR3. V trimming: 7 bases; J trimming: 7 bases; junction bases outside the gene matches: 9. Written as DNA, the CDR3 is TGTGCCATCAATCCGACAGGGACTCGTGGCTACACCTTC. It encodes CAINPTGTRGYTF.

The DNA of the CDR3 is TGTGCCAGCAGGGACAGAGGCGAGACCCAGTACTTC. It is translated as CASRDRGETQYF. The chain uses TRBV2 and TRBJ2-5, with a possible D match to TRBD1 (6 bases). Germline V gene sequence: CDR1 SNHLY, CDR2 FYNNEI. V lost 6 bases, J lost 5 bases, and 10 bases lay in between. The CDR3 is 12 amino acids.

This chain joins TRBV7-6 and TRBJ2-2; 7 nucleotides agree with TRBD2. The junction had 13 bases not matched to a gene; V was cut back by 8 bases and J by 1 base. The CDR3 is 17 amino acids. CDR1 and CDR2 from the germline V gene are SGHVS and FNYEAQ. CDR3 sequence: CASGRGGDPWNTGELFF. Here the CDR3 DNA reads TGTGCCAGCGGCCGGGGAGGGGACCCTTGGAACACCGGGGAGCTGTTTTTT.

The chain combines TRBV6-5 with TRBJ2-7; 9 bases fit TRBD2. The CDR3 extends over 16 amino acids. CDR1 is MNHEY, CDR2 SVGAGI, per germline. V shed 2 bases and J 4 bases; nucleotides not matched to a gene: 9. The CDR3 coding sequence is TGTGCCAGCAGTTACGGGGCGGGGGGGCATGAATACGAGCAGTACTTC. This codes for CASSYGAGGHEYEQYF.

This rearrangement joins TRBV9 to TRBJ1-4, with 11 positions matching TRBD1. V lost 2 bases, J lost 6 bases, and 3 bases stayed unmatched. The CDR3 extends over 15 amino acids. Germline values: CDR1 SGDLS, CDR2 YYNGEE. CDR3 DNA sequence: TGTGCCAGCAGCGTCGGACAGGGGGCTTATGAAAAACTGTTTTTT. This gives the protein CASSVGQGAYEKLFF.

This sequence joins TRBV5-5 and TRBJ2-5; TRBD1 agrees at 10 bases. The CDR3 is 16 residues long. Germline trimming cut 0 bases from V and 4 bases from J; bases unmatched to any gene: 6. Germline CDR1 and CDR2: SGHKS and YYEKEE (reference sequence). CDR3 in DNA: TGTGCCAGCAGCTTGGTCCCGGGACAGGGGAGAGAGACCCAGTACTTC. This encodes CASSLVPGQGRETQYF.

V gene TRBV6-1 combines with J gene TRBJ1-2, with TRBD1 as a possible D gene (5 bases). This CDR3 comprises 14 residues. Germline CDR1 reads MNHNS; CDR2 reads SASEGT. The V end lost 7 bases, the J end lost 2 bases, and 14 bases lay between the germline ends. For the CDR3, the DNA is TGTGCCAGCACCACCGTGGGGGGAAACTATGGCTACACCTTC. Translation gives CASTTVGGNYGYTF.

This chain uses TRBV9 with TRBJ1-2, with a tentative D call TRBD1 (6 bases). Germline V lookup: CDR1 SGDLS, CDR2 YYNGEE. This CDR3 comprises 15 residues. Trimming cost V 2 bases and J 4 bases, with 15 bases left between them. The CDR3 is CASSVGHSPTYGYTF. In nucleotides, the CDR3 is TGTGCCAGCAGCGTGGGACATTCTCCAACCTATGGCTACACCTTC.

The chain links TRBV29-1 to TRBJ2-3; 12 bases line up with TRBD2. The CDR3 runs to 16 residues. With 4 bases clipped from V and 4 bases from J, the junction kept 9 bases outside the gene matches. CDR1 is SQVTM and CDR2 is ANQGSEA in the germline V gene. The CDR3 sequence: CSVGASGGAGADTQYF. The CDR3 DNA reads as TGCAGCGTTGGGGCTAGCGGGGGGGCCGGGGCAGATACGCAGTATTTT.

V and J are TRBV28 and TRBJ2-7; D call uncertain. Trimming shortened V by 4 bases and J by 6 bases, and 10 bases separated the two germline ends. This CDR3 is built from 12 residues. Germline V lookup: CDR1 MDHEN, CDR2 SYDVKM. This chain's CDR3 is CASSSGPSEQYF. CDR3 DNA: TGTGCCAGCAGTTCTGGTCCTAGCGAGCAGTACTTC.

J is TRBJ1-2 and V is TRBV5-4, with D possibly matching TRBD1 (5 bases). From germline, CDR1 is SGHNT and CDR2 YYREEE (reference sequence). This CDR3 has 17 amino acids. V dropped 3 bases and J dropped 5 bases, with 23 bases sitting between them. CDR3 protein: CASSSSGKGPRYYGYTF. In DNA, the CDR3 is TGTGCCAGCAGCTCCTCTGGAAAGGGGCCGCGATATTATGGCTACACCTTC.

The CDR3 coding sequence is TGTGCCAGTATTTCCAGGGCTTCGGGTGAAAAACTGTTTTTT. Translation: CASISRASGEKLFF. V is TRBV19 and J is TRBJ1-4, with TRBD1 as a possible D gene (5 bases). The CDR3 covers 14 residues. V was cut by 7 bases and J by 7 bases, with 16 bases left in between. Germline CDR1 is LNHDA and CDR2 is SQIVND (reference sequence).

The V gene is TRBV4-3, the J gene TRBJ1-1; 7 bases align to TRBD1. Germline V gives CDR1 LGHNA, CDR2 YSLEER. The V and J ends lost 8 bases and 1 base, in that order; junction bases with no gene match: 13. The CDR3 runs to 16 residues. The CDR3 region is CASRQGPPGKNTEAFF. The CDR3 coding sequence is TGCGCCAGCCGACAGGGACCCCCCGGGAAGAACACTGAAGCTTTCTTT.

In this sample, this clone turned up once. The genes are TRBV11-3 and TRBJ2-3; D possibly corresponds to TRBD2 (7 bases). The CDR3 totals 15 residues. Germline lookup yields CDR1 SGHNT and CDR2 YENEEA. Trimming took off 0 bases at V and 2 bases at J, with 9 bases between the two ends. The CDR3 DNA reads TGTGCCAGCAGCTTAGAAGGGGGGGACACAGATACGCAGTATTTT. It translates to CASSLEGGDTDTQYF. The full variable domain, with the rest looked up from reference TRBV11-3 and TRBJ2-3, is EAGVVQSPRYKIIEKKQPVAFWCNPISGHNTLYWYLQNLGQGPELLIRYENEEAVDDSQLPKDRFSAERLKGVDSTLKIQPAELGDSAVYLCASSLEGGDTDTQYFGPGTRLTVL.

V usage is TRBV5-6 and J usage is TRBJ2-7, with 7 bases fitting TRBD1. The V gene's germline CDR1 is SGHDT and CDR2 YYEEEE. The CDR3 runs to 11 residues. Germline trimming cut 5 bases from V and 6 bases from J; bases unmatched to any gene: 2. The CDR3 is CASSRTGEQYF. The CDR3 nucleotides read TGTGCCAGCAGTCGGACAGGCGAGCAGTACTTC.

J is TRBJ2-1 and V is TRBV10-3, with 10 bases identical to TRBD2. Losses at the gene ends were 6 bases for V and 3 bases for J; bases not matched to a gene: 5. Per germline, CDR1 ENHRY and CDR2 SYGVKD. The CDR3 has 15 amino acids. CDR3 in DNA: TGTGCCATCAGGCCCCTAGCGGGGGACTACAATGAGCAGTTCTTC. Translating gives CAIRPLAGDYNEQFF.

J is TRBJ2-7 and V is TRBV5-1; D is possibly TRBD1 (6 bases). The germline V and J ends were trimmed by 0 bases and 3 bases, with 10 bases remaining between them. Germline assignment: CDR1 SGHRS and CDR2 YFSETQ. The CDR3 is 14 amino acids. The CDR3 coding sequence is TGCGCCAGCAGCTTGGAGACAGGCTACTACGAGCAGTACTTC. This gives the protein CASSLETGYYEQYF.

J is TRBJ2-7 and V is TRBV4-3; 9 bases line up with TRBD1. The germline CDR1 and CDR2 sequences are LGHNA and YSLEER. The CDR3 is made up of 14 amino acids. Trimming at V came to 3 bases and at J to 3 bases, leaving 3 bases not matched to a gene. The CDR3 is CASSQDRGGYEQYF. CDR3 sequence (DNA): TGCGCCAGCAGCCAGGACAGGGGCGGCTACGAGCAGTACTTC.

The V and J genes are TRBV9 and TRBJ2-7; TRBD1 agrees at 10 bases. Germline V gene sequence: CDR1 SGDLS, CDR2 YYNGEE. V lost 4 bases to trimming and J lost 6 bases; unmatched junction nucleotides: 16. This CDR3 has 17 amino acids. The CDR3 nucleotides are TGTGCCAGCAGCTCCAGGGCAGAGCCGGGACAGGGGCTCGAGCAGTACTTC. This gives the protein CASSSRAEPGQGLEQYF.

The rearrangement uses TRBV27 and TRBJ1-3; the D gene is possibly TRBD1 (6 bases). The germline V and J ends were trimmed by 5 bases and 0 bases, with 11 bases remaining between them. CDR1 is MNHEY and CDR2 is SMNVEV in the germline V gene (reference sequence). The length of the CDR3 is 15 residues. The CDR3 is CASSPQGFSGNTIYF. CDR3 DNA: TGTGCCAGCAGTCCCCAGGGGTTCTCTGGAAACACCATATATTTT.

This sequence joins TRBV5-1 and TRBJ1-6; possibly TRBD1 for D (5 bases). The CDR3 sequence is 14 residues long. Trimming stripped 0 bases from V and 7 bases from J, with 8 bases between. Germline CDR1 and CDR2: SGHRS and YFSETQ. CDR3 in amino acids: CASSLAGGNSPLHF. The CDR3 DNA is TGCGCCAGCAGCTTGGCCGGGGGGAATTCACCCCTCCACTTT.

The chain uses TRBV28 and TRBJ1-2; 7 nucleotides match TRBD1. Germline V gene sequence: CDR1 MDHEN, CDR2 SYDVKM. V shed 5 bases and J 4 bases; nucleotides not matched to a gene: 1. The CDR3 sequence is 12 residues long. CDR3 nucleotide sequence: TGTGCCAGCAGTCGGACAGGCTATGGCTACACCTTC. Translating gives CASSRTGYGYTF.